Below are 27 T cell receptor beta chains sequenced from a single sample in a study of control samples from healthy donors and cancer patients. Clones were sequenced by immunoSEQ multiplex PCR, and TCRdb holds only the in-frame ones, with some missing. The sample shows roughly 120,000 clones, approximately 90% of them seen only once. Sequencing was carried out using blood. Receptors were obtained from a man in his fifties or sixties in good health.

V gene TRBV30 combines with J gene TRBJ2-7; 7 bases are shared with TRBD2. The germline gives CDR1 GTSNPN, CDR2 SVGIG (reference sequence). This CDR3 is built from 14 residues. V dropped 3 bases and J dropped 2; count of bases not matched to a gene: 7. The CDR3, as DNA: TGTGCCTGGAGACGTTTAGCGGGTACCTACGAGCAGTACTTC. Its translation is CAWRRLAGTYEQYF.

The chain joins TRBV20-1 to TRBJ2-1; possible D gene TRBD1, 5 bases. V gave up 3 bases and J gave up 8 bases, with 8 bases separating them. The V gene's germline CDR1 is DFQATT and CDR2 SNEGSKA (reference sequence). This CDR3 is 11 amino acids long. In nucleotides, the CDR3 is TGCAGTGCTAGGGAAGGGGATGAGCAGTTCTTC. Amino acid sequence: CSAREGDEQFF.

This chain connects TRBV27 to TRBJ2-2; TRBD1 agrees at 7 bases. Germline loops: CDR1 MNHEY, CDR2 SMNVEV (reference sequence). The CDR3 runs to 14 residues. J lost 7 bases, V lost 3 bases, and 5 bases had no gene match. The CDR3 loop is CASSLRGRNGELFF. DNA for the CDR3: TGTGCCAGCAGTTTGAGGGGGCGAAACGGGGAGCTGTTTTTT.

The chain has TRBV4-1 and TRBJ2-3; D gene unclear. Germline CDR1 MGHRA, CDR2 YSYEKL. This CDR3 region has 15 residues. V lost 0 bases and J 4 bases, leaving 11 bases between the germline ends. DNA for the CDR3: TGCGCCAGCAGCCAAGAAGGTGGAGATTCAGATACGCAGTATTTT. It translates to CASSQEGGDSDTQYF.

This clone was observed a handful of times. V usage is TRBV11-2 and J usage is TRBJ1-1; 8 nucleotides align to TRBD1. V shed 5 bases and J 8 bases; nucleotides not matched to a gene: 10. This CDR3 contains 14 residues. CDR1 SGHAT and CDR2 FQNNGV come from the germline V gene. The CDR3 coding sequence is TGTGCCAGCAGCCCCCGACAGGGGAGGGTCGAAGCTTTCTTT. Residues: CASSPRQGRVEAFF.

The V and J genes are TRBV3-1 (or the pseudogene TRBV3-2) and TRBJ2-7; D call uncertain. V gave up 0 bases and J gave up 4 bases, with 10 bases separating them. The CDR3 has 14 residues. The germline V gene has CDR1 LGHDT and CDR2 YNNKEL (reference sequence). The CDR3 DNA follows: TGTGCCAGCAGCCAAGAGGCCCTAGGGTACGAGCAGTACTTC. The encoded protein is CASSQEALGYEQYF.

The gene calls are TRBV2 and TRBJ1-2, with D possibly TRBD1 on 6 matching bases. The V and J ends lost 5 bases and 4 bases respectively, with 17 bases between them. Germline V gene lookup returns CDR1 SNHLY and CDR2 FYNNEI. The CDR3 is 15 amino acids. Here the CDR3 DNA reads TGTGCCAGCAGTCTGATGGGACAAGGGTCCTATGGCTACACCTTC. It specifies CASSLMGQGSYGYTF.

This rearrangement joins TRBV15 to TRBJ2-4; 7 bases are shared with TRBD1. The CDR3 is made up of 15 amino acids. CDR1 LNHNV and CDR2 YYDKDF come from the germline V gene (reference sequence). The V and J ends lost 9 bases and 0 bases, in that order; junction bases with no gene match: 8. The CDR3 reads CATKQGTGAKNIQYF. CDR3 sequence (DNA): TGTGCCACAAAACAGGGGACGGGAGCCAAAAACATTCAGTACTTC.

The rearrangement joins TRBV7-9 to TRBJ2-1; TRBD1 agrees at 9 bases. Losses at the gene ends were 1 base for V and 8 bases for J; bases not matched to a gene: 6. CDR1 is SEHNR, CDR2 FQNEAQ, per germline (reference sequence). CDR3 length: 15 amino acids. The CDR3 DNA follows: TGTGCCAGCAGCTTAGGATGGGGACAGGGCCATGAGCAGTTCTTC. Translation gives CASSLGWGQGHEQFF.

CDR3 amino acids: CASSPGTVDTQYF. The CDR3 DNA reads TGTGCCAGCAGCCCGGGGACAGTAGATACGCAGTATTTT. The chain is built from TRBV7-2 and TRBJ2-3; 7 positions agree with TRBD1. Germline assignment: CDR1 SGHTA and CDR2 FQGNSA. This CDR3 is 13 amino acids long. Unmatched junction bases numbered 4, after V lost 5 bases and J lost 5 bases.

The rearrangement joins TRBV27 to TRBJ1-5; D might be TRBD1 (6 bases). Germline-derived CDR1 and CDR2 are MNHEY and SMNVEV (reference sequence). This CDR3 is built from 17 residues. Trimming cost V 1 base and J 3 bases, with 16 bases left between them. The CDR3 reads CASSLWGIQGSNQPQHF. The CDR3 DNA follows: TGTGCCAGCAGTTTATGGGGAATACAGGGATCCAATCAGCCCCAGCATTTT.

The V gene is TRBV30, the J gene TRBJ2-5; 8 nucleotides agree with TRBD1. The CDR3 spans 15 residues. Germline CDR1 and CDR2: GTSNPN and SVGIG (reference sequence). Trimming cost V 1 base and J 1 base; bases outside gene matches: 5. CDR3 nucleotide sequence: TGTGCCTGGAGTGGGCCGACAGGGGCCCAAGAGACCCAGTACTTC. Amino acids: CAWSGPTGAQETQYF.

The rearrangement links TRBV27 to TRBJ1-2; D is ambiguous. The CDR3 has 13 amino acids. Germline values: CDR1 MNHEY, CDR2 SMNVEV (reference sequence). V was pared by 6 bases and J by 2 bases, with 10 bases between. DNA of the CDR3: TGTGCCAGCAGAATTTCCGGGAACTATGGCTACACCTTC. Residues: CASRISGNYGYTF.

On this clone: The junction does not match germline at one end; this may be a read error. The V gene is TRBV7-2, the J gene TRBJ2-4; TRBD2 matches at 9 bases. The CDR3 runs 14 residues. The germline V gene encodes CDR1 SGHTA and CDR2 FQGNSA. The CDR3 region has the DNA TGTGCCAGCAGCTTAGATCCGAGCGGGGGGTCGAAACACTTC. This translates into CASSLDPSGGSKHF.

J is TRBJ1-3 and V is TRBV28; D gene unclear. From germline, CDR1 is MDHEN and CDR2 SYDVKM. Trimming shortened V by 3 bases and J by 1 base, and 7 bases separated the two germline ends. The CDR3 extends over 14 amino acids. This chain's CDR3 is CASSLAGSGNTIYF. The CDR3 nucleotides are TGTGCCAGCAGTTTGGCCGGGTCTGGAAACACCATATATTTT.

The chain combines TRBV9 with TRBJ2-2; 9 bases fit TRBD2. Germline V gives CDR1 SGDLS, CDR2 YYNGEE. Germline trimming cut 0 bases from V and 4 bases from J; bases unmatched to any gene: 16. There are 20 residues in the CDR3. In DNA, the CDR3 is TGTGCCAGCAGCGTAGCCTTTCGGGTTCAGCGGGGGGCAGGCACCGGGGAGCTGTTTTTT. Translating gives CASSVAFRVQRGAGTGELFF.

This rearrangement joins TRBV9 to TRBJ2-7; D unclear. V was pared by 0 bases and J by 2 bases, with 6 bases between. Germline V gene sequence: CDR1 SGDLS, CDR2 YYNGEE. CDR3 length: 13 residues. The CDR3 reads CASSVAPAYEQYF. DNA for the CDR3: TGTGCCAGCAGCGTAGCCCCAGCCTACGAGCAGTACTTC.

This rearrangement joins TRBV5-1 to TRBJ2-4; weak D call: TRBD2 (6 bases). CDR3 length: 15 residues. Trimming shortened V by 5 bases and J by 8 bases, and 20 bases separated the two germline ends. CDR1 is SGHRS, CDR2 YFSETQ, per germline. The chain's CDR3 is CASSWGVGPIDIQYF. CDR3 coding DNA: TGCGCCAGCAGTTGGGGGGTCGGACCTATAGACATTCAGTACTTC.

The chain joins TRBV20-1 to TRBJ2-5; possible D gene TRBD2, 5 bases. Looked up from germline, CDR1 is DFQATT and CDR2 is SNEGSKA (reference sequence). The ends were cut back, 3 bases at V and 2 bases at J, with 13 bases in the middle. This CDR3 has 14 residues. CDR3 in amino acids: CSASRRDGQETQYF. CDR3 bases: TGCAGTGCTAGTCGTCGGGATGGACAAGAGACCCAGTACTTC.

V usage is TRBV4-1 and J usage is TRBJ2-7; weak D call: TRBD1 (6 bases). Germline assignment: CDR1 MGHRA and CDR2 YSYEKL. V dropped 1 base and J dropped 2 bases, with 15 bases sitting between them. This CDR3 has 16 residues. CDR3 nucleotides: TGCGCCAGCAGCCAAGCCCCCGGACAGAGCACCTACGAGCAGTACTTC. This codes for CASSQAPGQSTYEQYF.

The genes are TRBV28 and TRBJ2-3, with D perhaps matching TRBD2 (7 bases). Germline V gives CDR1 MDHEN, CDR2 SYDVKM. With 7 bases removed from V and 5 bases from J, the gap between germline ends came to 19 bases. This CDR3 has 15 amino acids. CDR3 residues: CASTQQGWGGDTQYF. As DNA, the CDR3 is TGTGCCAGCACTCAACAGGGTTGGGGGGGAGATACGCAGTATTTT.

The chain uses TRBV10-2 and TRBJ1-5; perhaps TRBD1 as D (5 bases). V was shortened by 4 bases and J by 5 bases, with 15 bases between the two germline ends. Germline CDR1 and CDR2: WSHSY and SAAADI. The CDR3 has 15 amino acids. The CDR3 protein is CASSGHRDSHQPQHF. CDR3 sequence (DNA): TGCGCCAGCAGTGGACACCGGGACTCCCATCAGCCCCAGCATTTT.

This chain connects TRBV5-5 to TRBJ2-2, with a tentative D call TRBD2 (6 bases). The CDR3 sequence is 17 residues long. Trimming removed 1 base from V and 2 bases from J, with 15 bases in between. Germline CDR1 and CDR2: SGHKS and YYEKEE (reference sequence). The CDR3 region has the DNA TGTGCCAGCAGCTTGTTAGAGATAGCGGTTAACACCGGGGAGCTGTTTTTT. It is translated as CASSLLEIAVNTGELFF.

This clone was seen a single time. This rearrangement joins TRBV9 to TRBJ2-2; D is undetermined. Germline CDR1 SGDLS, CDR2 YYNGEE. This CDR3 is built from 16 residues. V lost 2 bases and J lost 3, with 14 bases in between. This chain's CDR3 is CASSVTPSVDTGELFF. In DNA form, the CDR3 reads TGTGCCAGCAGCGTCACCCCCAGCGTGGACACCGGGGAGCTGTTTTTT.

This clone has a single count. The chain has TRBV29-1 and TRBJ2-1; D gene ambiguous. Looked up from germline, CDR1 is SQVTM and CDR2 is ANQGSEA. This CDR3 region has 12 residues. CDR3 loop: CRATTNGQEQFF. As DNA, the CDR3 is TGCAGGGCTACCACAAACGGGCAGGAGCAGTTCTTC.

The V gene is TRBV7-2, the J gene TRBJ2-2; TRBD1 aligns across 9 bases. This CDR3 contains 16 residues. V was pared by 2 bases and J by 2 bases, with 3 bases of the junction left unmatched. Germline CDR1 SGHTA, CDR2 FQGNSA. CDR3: CASSLTTGGNTGELFF. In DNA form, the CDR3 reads TGTGCCAGCAGCTTAACGACAGGGGGAAACACCGGGGAGCTGTTTTTT.

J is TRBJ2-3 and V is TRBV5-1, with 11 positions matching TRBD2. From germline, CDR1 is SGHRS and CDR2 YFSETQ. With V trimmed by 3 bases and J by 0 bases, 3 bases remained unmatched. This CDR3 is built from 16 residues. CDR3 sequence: CASSSTSGVSTDTQYF. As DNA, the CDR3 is TGCGCCAGCAGCTCGACTAGCGGGGTGAGCACAGATACGCAGTATTTT.